This TCR beta chain was obtained from a study of identical twins. Study-level findings and limits: Invariant cells of the MAIT and iNKT types might have partly distorted the zero-insertion analyses. Beta out-of-frame sequences displayed a weaker excess of sharing between twins. There were fewer insertions in abundant cord blood beta clonotypes, but memory repertoires showed no such pattern.

One entry per CDR3 protein results from TCRdb running MiXCR on the 5' RACE reads. Here the sample spans roughly 250,000 distinct CDR3 sequences, 11% to 15% being singletons. This clonotype was observed a handful of times. No antigen is known for it. Healthy Caucasian donors formed the entire cohort. Trimming left V 6 bases short and J 1 base short, with 9 bases between. The germline gives CDR1 MNHNS, CDR2 SASEGT. The CDR3 runs to 13 residues. This receptor was identified in a woman in her late teens or twenties in good health. The sample was memory (CD45RO+) T cells sorted from blood. The chain uses TRBV6-1 and TRBJ1-2, with D maybe TRBD1 (6 bases). This CDR3 is CASRVDSNYGYTF. DNA of the CDR3: TGTGCCAGCAGGGTGGACAGTAACTATGGCTACACCTTC.